This entry is about one TCR beta chain. Its antigen remains unknown. The data are from a study of cytomegalovirus exposure and HLA in healthy donors. Study-wide results and limits: According to the study, around 150 TCR beta chains were cytomegalovirus-associated.

PCR amplification relied on 60 Vbeta primers (plus 13 Jbeta primers). The protocol was immunoSEQ multiplex PCR, while the TCRdb copy is restricted to in-frame clones and leaves out a portion. The sample includes about 87,000 clones, approximately 69% of them seen just once. V lost 7 bases and J 2 bases, leaving 7 bases between the germline ends. This CDR3 region has 12 residues. Germline V lookup: CDR1 SNHLY, CDR2 FYNNEI. Sequenced material: PBMCs. This receptor was obtained from a man aged 25-45 years in good health and CMV-seropositive. This rearrangement joins TRBV2 to TRBJ2-3; D uncertain. The CDR3 DNA is TGTGCCAGCACTATCCTCACAGATACGCAGTATTTT. Its translation is CASTILTDTQYF.